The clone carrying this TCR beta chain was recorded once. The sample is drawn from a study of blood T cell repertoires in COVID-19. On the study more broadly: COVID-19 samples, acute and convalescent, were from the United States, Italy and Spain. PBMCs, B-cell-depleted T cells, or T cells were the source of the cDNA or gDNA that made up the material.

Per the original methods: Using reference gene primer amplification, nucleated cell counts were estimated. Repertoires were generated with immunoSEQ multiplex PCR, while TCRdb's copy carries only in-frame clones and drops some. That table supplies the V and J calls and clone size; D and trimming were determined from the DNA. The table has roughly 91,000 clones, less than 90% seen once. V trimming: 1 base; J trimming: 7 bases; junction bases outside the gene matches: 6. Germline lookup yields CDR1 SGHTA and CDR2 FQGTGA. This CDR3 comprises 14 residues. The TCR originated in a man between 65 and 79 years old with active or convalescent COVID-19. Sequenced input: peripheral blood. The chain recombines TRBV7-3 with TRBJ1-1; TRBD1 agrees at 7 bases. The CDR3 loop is CASSLIGGTGEAFF. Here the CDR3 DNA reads TGTGCCAGCAGCTTAATAGGGGGCACGGGTGAAGCTTTCTTT.